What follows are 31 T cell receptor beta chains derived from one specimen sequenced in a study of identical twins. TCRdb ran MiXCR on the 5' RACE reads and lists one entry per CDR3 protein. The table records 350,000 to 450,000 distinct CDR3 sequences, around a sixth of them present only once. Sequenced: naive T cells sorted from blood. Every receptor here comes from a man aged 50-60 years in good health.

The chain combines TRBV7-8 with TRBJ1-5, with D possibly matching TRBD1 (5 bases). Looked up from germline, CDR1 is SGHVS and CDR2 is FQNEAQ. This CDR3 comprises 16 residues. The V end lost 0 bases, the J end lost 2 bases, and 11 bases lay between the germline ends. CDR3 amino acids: CASSLARRVRNQPQHF. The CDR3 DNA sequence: TGTGCCAGCAGCTTAGCCCGCAGGGTACGCAATCAGCCCCAGCATTTT.

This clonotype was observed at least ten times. The CDR3 here is CASSFWLANNEQFF. CDR3 bases: TGTGCCAGCAGTTTTTGGCTAGCAAACAATGAGCAGTTCTTC. This chain connects TRBV12-3 or TRBV12-4 to TRBJ2-1; TRBD2 might be the D (5 bases). Trimming stripped 3 bases from V and 5 bases from J, with 11 bases between. This CDR3 is 14 amino acids long.

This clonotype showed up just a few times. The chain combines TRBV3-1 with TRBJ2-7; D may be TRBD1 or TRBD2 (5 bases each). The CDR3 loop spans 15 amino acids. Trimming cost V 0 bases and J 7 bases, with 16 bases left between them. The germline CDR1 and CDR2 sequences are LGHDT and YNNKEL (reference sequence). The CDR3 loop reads CASSQDGTLLGEQYF. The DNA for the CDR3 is TGTGCCAGCAGCCAAGACGGGACCCTGTTAGGGGAGCAGTACTTC.

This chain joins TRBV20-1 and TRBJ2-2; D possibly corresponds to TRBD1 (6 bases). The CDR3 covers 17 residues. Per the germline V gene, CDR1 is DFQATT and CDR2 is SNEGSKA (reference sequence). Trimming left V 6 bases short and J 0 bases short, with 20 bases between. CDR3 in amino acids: CSAAFYPGQANTGELFF. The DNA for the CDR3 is TGCAGTGCAGCTTTCTACCCGGGACAAGCGAACACCGGGGAGCTGTTTTTT.

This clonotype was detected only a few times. The CDR3 nucleotides read TGTGCCAGCAGCGACTCTGGAAACACCATATATTTT. Amino acids: CASSDSGNTIYF. The gene calls are TRBV6-5 and TRBJ1-3; D uncertain. CDR3 length: 12 residues. Per germline, CDR1 MNHEY and CDR2 SVGAGI. V lost 6 bases and J 0 bases, leaving 3 bases between the germline ends.

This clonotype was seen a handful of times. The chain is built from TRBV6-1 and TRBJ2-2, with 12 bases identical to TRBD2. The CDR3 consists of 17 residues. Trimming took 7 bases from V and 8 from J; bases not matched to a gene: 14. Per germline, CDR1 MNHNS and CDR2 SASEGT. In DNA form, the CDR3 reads TGTGCCAGCACCACAACCTTACTAGCGGGAGGCGTTGGGGAGCTGTTTTTT. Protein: CASTTTLLAGGVGELFF.

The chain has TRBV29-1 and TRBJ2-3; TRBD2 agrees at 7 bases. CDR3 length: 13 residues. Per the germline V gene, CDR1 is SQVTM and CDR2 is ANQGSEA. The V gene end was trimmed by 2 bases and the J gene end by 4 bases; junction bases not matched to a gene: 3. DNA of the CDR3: TGCAGCGTTGAACCCCGGGAGGCAGATACGCAGTATTTT. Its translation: CSVEPREADTQYF.

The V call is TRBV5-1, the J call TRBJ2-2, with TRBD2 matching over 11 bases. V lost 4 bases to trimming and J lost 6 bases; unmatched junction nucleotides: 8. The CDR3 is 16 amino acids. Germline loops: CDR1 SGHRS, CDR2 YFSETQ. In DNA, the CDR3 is TGCGCCAGCAGCCTGGTAGCGGGGGGGCCTGCCGGGGAGCTGTTTTTT. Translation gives CASSLVAGGPAGELFF.

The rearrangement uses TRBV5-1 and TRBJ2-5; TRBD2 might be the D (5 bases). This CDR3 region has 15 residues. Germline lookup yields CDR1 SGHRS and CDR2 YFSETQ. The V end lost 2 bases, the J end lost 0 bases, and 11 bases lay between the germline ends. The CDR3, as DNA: TGCGCCAGCAGCTTCCTGACGGGGTACCAAGAGACCCAGTACTTC. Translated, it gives CASSFLTGYQETQYF.

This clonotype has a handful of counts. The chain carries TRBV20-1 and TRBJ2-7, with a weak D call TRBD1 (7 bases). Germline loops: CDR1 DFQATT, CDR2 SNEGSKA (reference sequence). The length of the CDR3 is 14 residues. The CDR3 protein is CSAHRGTALNEQYF. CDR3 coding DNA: TGCAGCGCGCATCGGGGGACAGCCCTTAACGAGCAGTACTTC.

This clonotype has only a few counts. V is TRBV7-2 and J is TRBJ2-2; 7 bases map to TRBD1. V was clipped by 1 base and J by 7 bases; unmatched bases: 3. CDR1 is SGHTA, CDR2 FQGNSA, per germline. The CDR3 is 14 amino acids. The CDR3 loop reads CASSLGRGSGELFF. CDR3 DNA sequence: TGTGCCAGCAGCTTAGGCAGGGGGAGCGGGGAGCTGTTTTTT. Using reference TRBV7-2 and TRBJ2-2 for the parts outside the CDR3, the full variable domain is GAGVSQSPSNKVTEKGKDVELRCDPISGHTALYWYRQSLGQGLEFLIYFQGNSAPDKSGLPSDRFSAERTGGSVSTLTIQRTQQEDSAVYLCASSLGRGSGELFFGEGSRLTVL.

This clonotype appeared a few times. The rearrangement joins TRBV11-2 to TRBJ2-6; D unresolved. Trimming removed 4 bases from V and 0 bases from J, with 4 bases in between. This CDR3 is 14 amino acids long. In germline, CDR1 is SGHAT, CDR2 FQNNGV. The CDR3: CASSSFSGANVLTF. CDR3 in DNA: TGTGCCAGCAGCTCCTTCTCTGGGGCCAACGTCCTGACTTTC.

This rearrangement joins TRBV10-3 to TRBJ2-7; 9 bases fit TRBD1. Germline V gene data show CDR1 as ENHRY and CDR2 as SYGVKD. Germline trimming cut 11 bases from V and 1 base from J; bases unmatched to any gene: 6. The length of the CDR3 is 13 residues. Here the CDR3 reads CAGRDRASYEQYF. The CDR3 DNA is TGTGCCGGTCGGGACAGGGCTTCCTACGAGCAGTACTTC.

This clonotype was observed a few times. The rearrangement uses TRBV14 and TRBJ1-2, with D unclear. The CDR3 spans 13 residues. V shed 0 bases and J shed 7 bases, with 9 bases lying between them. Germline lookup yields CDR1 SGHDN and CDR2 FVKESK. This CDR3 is CASSQDSKGGYTF. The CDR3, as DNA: TGTGCCAGCAGCCAAGATAGTAAGGGTGGCTACACCTTC. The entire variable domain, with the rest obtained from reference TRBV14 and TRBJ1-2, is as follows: EAGVTQFPSHSVIEKGQTVTLRCDPISGHDNLYWYRRVMGKEIKFLLHFVKESKQDESGMPNNRFLAERTGGTYSTLKVQPAELEDSGVYFCASSQDSKGGYTFGSGTRLTVV.

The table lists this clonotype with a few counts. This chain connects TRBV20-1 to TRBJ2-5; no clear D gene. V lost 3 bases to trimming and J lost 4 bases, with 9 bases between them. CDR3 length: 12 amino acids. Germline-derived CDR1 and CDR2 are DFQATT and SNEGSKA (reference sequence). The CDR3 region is CSARTFGETQYF. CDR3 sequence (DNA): TGCAGTGCTAGGACGTTCGGAGAGACCCAGTACTTC.

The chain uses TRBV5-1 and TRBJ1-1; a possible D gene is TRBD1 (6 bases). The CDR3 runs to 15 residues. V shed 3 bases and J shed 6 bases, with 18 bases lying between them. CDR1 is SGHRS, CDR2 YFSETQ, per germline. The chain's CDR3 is CASSYEGQGYAEAFF. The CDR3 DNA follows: TGCGCCAGCAGCTACGAGGGGCAGGGGTACGCTGAAGCTTTCTTT. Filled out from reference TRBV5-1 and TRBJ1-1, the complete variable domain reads KAGVTQTPRYLIKTRGQQVTLSCSPISGHRSVSWYQQTPGQGLQFLFEYFSETQRNKGNFPGRFSGRQFSNSRSEMNVSTLELGDSALYLCASSYEGQGYAEAFFGQGTRLTVV.

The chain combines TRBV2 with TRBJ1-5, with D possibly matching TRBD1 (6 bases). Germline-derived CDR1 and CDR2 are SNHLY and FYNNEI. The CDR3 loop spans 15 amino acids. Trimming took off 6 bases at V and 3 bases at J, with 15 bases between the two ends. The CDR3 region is CASRAGAFVNQPQHF. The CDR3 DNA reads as TGTGCCAGCAGGGCAGGGGCCTTTGTCAATCAGCCCCAGCATTTT.

The CDR3 loop reads CASSLSGRASEQFF. Here the CDR3 DNA reads TGTGCCAGCAGCTTAAGCGGGAGGGCCAGTGAGCAGTTCTTC. The genes are TRBV7-3 and TRBJ2-1; 9 bases match TRBD2. V lost 1 base, J lost 9 bases, and 4 bases stayed unmatched. The CDR3 is 14 residues long. The germline CDR1 and CDR2 sequences are SGHTA and FQGTGA.

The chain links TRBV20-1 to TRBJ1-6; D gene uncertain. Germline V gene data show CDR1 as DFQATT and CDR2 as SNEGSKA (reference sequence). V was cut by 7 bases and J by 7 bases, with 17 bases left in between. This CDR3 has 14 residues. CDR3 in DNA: TGCAGTGTCACTCGAGGGTCCCTAAATTCACCCCTCCACTTT. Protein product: CSVTRGSLNSPLHF.

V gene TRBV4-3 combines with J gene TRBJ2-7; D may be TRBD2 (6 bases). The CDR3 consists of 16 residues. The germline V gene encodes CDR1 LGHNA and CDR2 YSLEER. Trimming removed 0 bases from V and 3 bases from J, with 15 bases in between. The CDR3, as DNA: TGCGCCAGCAGCCAAGAAAGTCTAGCGCCAGTCTACGAGCAGTACTTC. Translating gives CASSQESLAPVYEQYF.

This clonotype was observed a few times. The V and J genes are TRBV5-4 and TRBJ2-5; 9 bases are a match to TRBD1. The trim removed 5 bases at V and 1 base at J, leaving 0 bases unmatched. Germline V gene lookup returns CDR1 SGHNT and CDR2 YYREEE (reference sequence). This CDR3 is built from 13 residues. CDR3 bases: TGTGCCAGCAGACAGGGGGCCCAAGAGACCCAGTACTTC. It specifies CASRQGAQETQYF.

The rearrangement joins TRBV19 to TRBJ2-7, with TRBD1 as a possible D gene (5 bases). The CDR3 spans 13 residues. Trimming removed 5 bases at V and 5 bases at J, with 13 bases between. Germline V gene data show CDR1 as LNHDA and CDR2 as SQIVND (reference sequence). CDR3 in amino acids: CASSLARADEQYF. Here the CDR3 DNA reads TGTGCCAGTAGTCTGGCCAGGGCGGACGAGCAGTACTTC.

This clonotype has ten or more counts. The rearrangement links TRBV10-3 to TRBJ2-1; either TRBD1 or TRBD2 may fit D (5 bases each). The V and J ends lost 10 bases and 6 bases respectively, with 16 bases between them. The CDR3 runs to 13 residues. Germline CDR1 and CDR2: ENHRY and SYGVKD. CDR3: CATGAGLSNEQFF. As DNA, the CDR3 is TGTGCCACCGGGGCAGGACTTTCCAATGAGCAGTTCTTC.

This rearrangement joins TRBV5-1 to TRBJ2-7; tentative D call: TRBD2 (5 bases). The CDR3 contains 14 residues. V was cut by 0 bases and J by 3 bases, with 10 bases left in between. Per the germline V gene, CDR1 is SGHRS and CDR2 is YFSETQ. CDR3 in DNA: TGCGCCAGCAGCTTGGGAGCGGCTCACTACGAGCAGTACTTC. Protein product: CASSLGAAHYEQYF.

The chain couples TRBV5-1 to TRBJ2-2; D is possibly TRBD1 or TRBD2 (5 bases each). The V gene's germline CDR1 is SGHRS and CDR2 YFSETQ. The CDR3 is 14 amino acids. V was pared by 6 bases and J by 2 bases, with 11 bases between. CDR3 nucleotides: TGCGCCAGCACCCGGGACCCCAACACCGGGGAGCTGTTTTTT. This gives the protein CASTRDPNTGELFF. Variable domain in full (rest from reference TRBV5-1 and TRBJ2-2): KAGVTQTPRYLIKTRGQQVTLSCSPISGHRSVSWYQQTPGQGLQFLFEYFSETQRNKGNFPGRFSGRQFSNSRSEMNVSTLELGDSALYLCASTRDPNTGELFFGEGSRLTVL.

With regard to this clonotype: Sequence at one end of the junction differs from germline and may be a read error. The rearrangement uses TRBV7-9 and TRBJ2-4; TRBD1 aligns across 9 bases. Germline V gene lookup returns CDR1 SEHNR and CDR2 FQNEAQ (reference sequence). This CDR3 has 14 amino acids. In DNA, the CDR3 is TGTGCCAGCAGCTATAACCCGGGACAGGGCGTTCCATCGTTC. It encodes CASSYNPGQGVPSF.

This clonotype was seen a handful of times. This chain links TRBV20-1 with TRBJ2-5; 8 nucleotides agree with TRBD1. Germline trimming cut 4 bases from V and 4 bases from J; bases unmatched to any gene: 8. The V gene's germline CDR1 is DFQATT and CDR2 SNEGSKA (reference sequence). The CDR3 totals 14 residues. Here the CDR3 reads CSANQGARGETQYF. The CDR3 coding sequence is TGCAGTGCTAATCAGGGGGCGCGGGGAGAGACCCAGTACTTC.

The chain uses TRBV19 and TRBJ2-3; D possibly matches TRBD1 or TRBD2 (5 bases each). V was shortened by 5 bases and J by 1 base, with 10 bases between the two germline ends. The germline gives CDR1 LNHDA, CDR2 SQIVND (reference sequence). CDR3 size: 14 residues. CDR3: CASSPGRRTDTQYF. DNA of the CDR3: TGTGCCAGTAGTCCGGGACGGCGCACAGATACGCAGTATTTT. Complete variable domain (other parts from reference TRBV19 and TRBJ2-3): DGGITQSPKYLFRKEGQNVTLSCEQNLNHDAMYWYRQDPGQGLRLIYYSQIVNDFQKGDIAEGYSVSREKKESFPLTVTSAQKNPTAFYLCASSPGRRTDTQYFGPGTRLTVL.

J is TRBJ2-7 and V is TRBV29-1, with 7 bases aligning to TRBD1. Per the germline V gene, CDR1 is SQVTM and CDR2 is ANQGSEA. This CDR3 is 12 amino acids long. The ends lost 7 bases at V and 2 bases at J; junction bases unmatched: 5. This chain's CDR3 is CSGQGPTYEQYF. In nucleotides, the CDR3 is TGCAGCGGACAGGGCCCAACCTACGAGCAGTACTTC.

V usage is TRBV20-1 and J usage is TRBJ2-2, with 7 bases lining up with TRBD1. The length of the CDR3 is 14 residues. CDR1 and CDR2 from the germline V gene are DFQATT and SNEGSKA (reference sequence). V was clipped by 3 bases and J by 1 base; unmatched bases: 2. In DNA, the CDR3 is TGCAGTGCTAGGGGGACAGAGAACACCGGGGAGCTGTTTTTT. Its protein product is CSARGTENTGELFF.

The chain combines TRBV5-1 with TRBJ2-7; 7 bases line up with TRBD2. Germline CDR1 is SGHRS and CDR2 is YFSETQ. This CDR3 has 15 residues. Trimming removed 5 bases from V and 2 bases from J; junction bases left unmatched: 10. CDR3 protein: CASRVNPGGAYEQYF. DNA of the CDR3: TGCGCCAGCAGGGTCAACCCGGGAGGTGCCTACGAGCAGTACTTC.